The 18 T cell receptor beta chains given below trace back to one sample, sequenced in a study of PD-L1 blockade in urothelial cancer. TCRdb keeps only in-frame clones here, not all; method: immunoSEQ multiplex PCR. The data contain approximately 67,000 clones, around 87% of them singletons. Time point indicated: pretreatment peripheral blood. The sample in question was PBMCs, obtained around atezolizumab (anti-PD-L1) treatment. These receptors were taken from a man between 60 and 70 years old with urothelial cancer.

The V and J genes are TRBV28 and TRBJ1-2; 7 bases are shared with TRBD1. Germline V gene sequence: CDR1 MDHEN, CDR2 SYDVKM. Losses at the gene ends were 6 bases for V and 8 bases for J; bases not matched to a gene: 9. This CDR3 has 13 residues. The CDR3 spells CASSLLTGRGYTF. The CDR3 coding sequence is TGTGCCAGCAGCCTACTGACAGGGCGGGGCTACACCTTC.

This clone was detected only a few times. The chain couples TRBV7-8 to TRBJ1-6, with a tentative D call TRBD1 (6 bases). The germline V gene encodes CDR1 SGHVS and CDR2 FQNEAQ. CDR3 length: 14 residues. Trimming removed 4 bases from V and 6 bases from J, with 10 bases in between. CDR3 residues: CASSSGQINSPLHF. CDR3 DNA sequence: TGTGCCAGCAGCTCTGGACAGATTAATTCACCCCTCCACTTT. Based on the CDR3 plus reference TRBV7-8 and TRBJ1-6, the full variable domain is GAGVSQSPRYKVAKRGQDVALRCDPISGHVSLFWYQQALGQGPEFLTYFQNEAQLDKSGLPSDRFFAERPEGSVSTLKIQRTQQEDSAVYLCASSSGQINSPLHFGNGTRLTVT.

This chain joins TRBV9 and TRBJ2-1, with TRBD2 as a possible D gene (5 bases). The germline V gene has CDR1 SGDLS and CDR2 YYNGEE. V was pared by 3 bases and J by 0 bases, with 10 bases between. The CDR3 totals 15 residues. The CDR3 DNA is TGTGCCAGCAGCGCACTAGGCGGCTCCTACAATGAGCAGTTCTTC. It codes for CASSALGGSYNEQFF.

This chain links TRBV5-4 with TRBJ1-2, with D possibly TRBD1 on 5 matching bases. Germline V gene lookup returns CDR1 SGHNT and CDR2 YYREEE (reference sequence). CDR3 size: 18 residues. Trimming removed 4 bases from V and 1 base from J, with 23 bases in between. The CDR3: CASSAPGLRRPLNYGYTF. Written as DNA, the CDR3 is TGTGCCAGCAGCGCGCCGGGACTAAGGCGACCTCTTAACTATGGCTACACCTTC.

The rearrangement links TRBV27 to TRBJ1-2; D not certain. CDR1 and CDR2 from the germline V gene are MNHEY and SMNVEV (reference sequence). The CDR3 sequence is 13 residues long. V lost 4 bases and J lost 2, with 8 bases in between. The CDR3 loop reads CASSSGSNYGYTF. CDR3 sequence (DNA): TGTGCCAGCAGTTCCGGGTCCAACTATGGCTACACCTTC.

The V gene is TRBV5-5, the J gene TRBJ2-7; D is perhaps TRBD1 (5 bases). The V gene's germline CDR1 is SGHKS and CDR2 YYEKEE (reference sequence). This CDR3 comprises 15 residues. Trimming pared 1 base from V and 2 bases from J, leaving 13 bases between. This CDR3 is CASSLFGLTAYEQYF. DNA for the CDR3: TGTGCCAGCAGCTTGTTTGGCTTGACAGCCTACGAGCAGTACTTC.

The chain uses TRBV6-5 and TRBJ1-6, with 8 bases fitting TRBD1. The CDR3 has 15 residues. Per germline, CDR1 MNHEY and CDR2 SVGAGI. With 6 bases clipped from V and 10 bases from J, the junction kept 11 bases outside the gene matches. In DNA, the CDR3 is TGTGCCAGCAGCAAAGGGACAGGCAGGGGCTCACCCCTCCACTTT. As protein: CASSKGTGRGSPLHF.

This chain connects TRBV7-2 to TRBJ1-3, with D perhaps matching TRBD1 (6 bases). The V gene lost 5 bases and the J gene lost 4 bases, with 15 bases spanning the gap. Germline V lookup: CDR1 SGHTA, CDR2 FQGNSA. The CDR3 has 15 residues. DNA for the CDR3: TGTGCCAGCAGCCGCCGTGGGGGCTCAGGAAACACCATATATTTT. Amino acids: CASSRRGGSGNTIYF.

The chain combines TRBV11-2 with TRBJ2-7; D perhaps matches TRBD1 (5 bases). The CDR3 length is 16 residues. The V gene's germline CDR1 is SGHAT and CDR2 FQNNGV. The germline V and J ends were trimmed by 1 base and 6 bases, with 19 bases remaining between them. The CDR3 loop is CASSLARGGPFSEQYF. The CDR3 DNA reads TGTGCCAGCAGCTTAGCTAGGGGTGGACCTTTTAGCGAGCAGTACTTC.

This clone has a handful of counts. V usage is TRBV10-1 and J usage is TRBJ1-1; D might be TRBD1 (5 bases). The V end lost 6 bases, the J end lost 0 bases, and 8 bases lay between the germline ends. CDR1 is WNHNN, CDR2 SYGVQD, per germline (reference sequence). The CDR3 has 13 residues. CDR3 bases: TGCGCCAGCAGACAGGACCTGAACACTGAAGCTTTCTTT. Its protein is CASRQDLNTEAFF.

This chain links TRBV10-1 with TRBJ1-1, with D perhaps TRBD1 (6 bases). Germline CDR1 reads WNHNN; CDR2 reads SYGVQD (reference sequence). The CDR3 is 16 amino acids. V was cut by 0 bases and J by 0 bases, with 11 bases left in between. CDR3 loop: CASSESRQGLNTEAFF. In DNA form, the CDR3 reads TGCGCCAGCAGTGAGTCGAGGCAGGGGCTGAACACTGAAGCTTTCTTT.

The V and J genes are TRBV4-3 and TRBJ1-3; the D gene is possibly TRBD1 (5 bases). The V and J ends lost 5 bases and 0 bases respectively, with 8 bases between them. Looked up from germline, CDR1 is LGHNA and CDR2 is YSLEER. The CDR3 runs 14 residues. The CDR3 nucleotides read TGCGCCAGCAGCGACAGATCCTCTGGAAACACCATATATTTT. Amino acid sequence: CASSDRSSGNTIYF.

The J gene is TRBJ2-7, the V gene TRBV6-1; perhaps TRBD1 as D (5 bases). Germline CDR1 MNHNS, CDR2 SASEGT. The CDR3 loop spans 13 amino acids. V lost 3 bases, J lost 2 bases, and 8 bases lay in between. The CDR3 loop is CASSDPGPYEQYF. The CDR3 DNA sequence: TGTGCCAGCAGTGACCCAGGGCCCTACGAGCAGTACTTC.

V gene TRBV25-1 combines with J gene TRBJ1-2, with 10 nucleotides matching TRBD1. The ends lost 4 bases at V and 6 bases at J; junction bases unmatched: 5. This CDR3 spans 14 amino acids. Germline CDR1 MGHDK, CDR2 SYGVNS. CDR3 sequence: CASSVLTGGNGYTF. In DNA, the CDR3 is TGTGCCAGCAGTGTCTTGACAGGGGGCAATGGCTACACCTTC.

The rearrangement links TRBV6-5 to TRBJ2-3, with 10 bases matching TRBD2. Germline trimming cut 7 bases from V and 5 bases from J; bases unmatched to any gene: 3. This CDR3 region has 13 residues. Germline-derived CDR1 and CDR2 are MNHEY and SVGAGI. Here the CDR3 DNA reads TGTGCCAGCACGGCTAGCGGGGGAGATACGCAGTATTTT. Protein sequence: CASTASGGDTQYF.

This clone has a single count. The rearrangement joins TRBV7-9 to TRBJ2-2; the D gene is possibly TRBD2 (6 bases). Germline values: CDR1 SEHNR, CDR2 FQNEAQ (reference sequence). The CDR3 loop spans 15 amino acids. With 4 bases removed from V and 6 bases from J, the gap between germline ends came to 15 bases. CDR3 residues: CASSSTGGLAGELFF. CDR3 nucleotide sequence: TGTGCCAGCAGCTCGACCGGGGGACTGGCCGGGGAGCTGTTTTTT. Drawing the rest from reference TRBV7-9 and TRBJ2-2, the complete variable domain is DTGVSQNPRHKITKRGQNVTFRCDPISEHNRLYWYRQTLGQGPEFLTYFQNEAQLEKSRLLSDRFSAERPKGSFSTLEIQRTEQGDSAMYLCASSSTGGLAGELFFGEGSRLTVL.

The J gene is TRBJ1-4, the V gene TRBV5-1; D is possibly TRBD1 (5 bases). The germline gives CDR1 SGHRS, CDR2 YFSETQ. V shed 2 bases and J shed 10 bases, with 18 bases lying between them. The CDR3 totals 15 residues. In nucleotides, the CDR3 is TGCGCCAGCAGCTTCGCAGGGCACCATGATGGAAAACTGTTTTTT. Translated: CASSFAGHHDGKLFF.

The chain carries TRBV7-2 and TRBJ2-3; 9 bases are a match to TRBD2. The trim removed 3 bases at V and 2 bases at J, leaving 6 bases unmatched. Per germline, CDR1 SGHTA and CDR2 FQGNSA. The CDR3 loop spans 16 amino acids. The CDR3 DNA reads TGTGCCAGCAGCTTGCGGGGGGGCCGAGACACAGATACGCAGTATTTT. Translated: CASSLRGGRDTDTQYF.